The entry below gives a single TCR beta chain sequence along with its context. This clonotype appeared many times. Its antigen remains undetermined. No much larger clone is present one base from it, and per-base qualities are unavailable. These data are taken from a study of T cells in Graves' hyperthyroidism and ophthalmopathy (dated by TCRdb to 2018 to 2020). Background on the whole study: A discovery cohort of roughly 100 patients, roughly 45 with Graves' ophthalmopathy and over 55 with stable Graves' hyperthyroidism, was used to find distinguishing TCR V-J signatures. Prospective prediction of ophthalmopathy was tested in an independent validation cohort of 18 hyperthyroidism patients and some 17 patients who later progressed to ophthalmopathy. The 100 or so discovery patients were divided at random into training and test sets in a 7:3 ratio. Thyroid tissue and blood T-cell repertoires from six Graves' hyperthyroidism patients were also compared in the study. Once sampling was done, hyperthyroidism patients were given methimazole at a starting dose of 30 mg daily, whereas ophthalmopathy patients were given high-dose intravenous methylprednisolone. The paper describes TCR Vbeta CDR3 sequencing of about 140 peripheral blood samples, made up of about 40 ophthalmopathy patients, approximately 76 hyperthyroidism patients and some 17 progressor patients. Study-level results and caveats: A 13 V-J signature model separated ophthalmopathy from stable hyperthyroidism, with about 90% sensitivity and around 84% specificity in cross-validation and 80%/75% in testing. Most expanded thyroid clonotypes (frequency above 0.001) were also detected in blood, suggesting blood repertoires may reflect thyroid immune responses. No statistical method was used to fix the sample size in advance, and group allocation was not hidden from the investigators. In validation, progression to ophthalmopathy was predicted by the model with 70% to 71% sensitivity and 72.22% specificity, a median of about 6.4 months before onset.

Stable Graves' hyperthyroidism was defined as no progression to ophthalmopathy during 18 months of follow-up. The hyperthyroidism patients were between 18 and 65 years old and newly diagnosed, with a disease duration of less than 2 months. The study excluded patients with uncontrolled infections, other autoimmune diseases, pregnancy or lactation. Clinical symptoms, serum thyroxine and TRAb, thyroid ultrasound, and orbital computed tomography formed the basis for the diagnoses. Total RNA was extracted with Trizol reagent, and quality was checked on an Agilent 2100 Bioanalyzer. V drops 5 bases and J drops 4 bases, leaving 17 bases in between. The CDR1 and CDR2 encoded by the germline V gene (reference sequence) are SEHNR and FQNEAQ. The CDR3 contains 15 residues, cysteine and phenylalanine counted. The kept DNA is CDR3 alone, 45 bases in frame from the first base. Amplification of TCR beta CDR3 regions was carried out from RNA transcripts. The first round of RT-PCR for the TCR CDR3 was performed with the HTBI primer set and the Qiagen OneStep RT-PCR kit. Libraries were constructed in a second round of multiplex PCR, after which size selection and purification were performed. Paired-end sequencing of the libraries was performed with 100 bp reads on an Illumina HiSeq2000. In the source study's methods: SOAPnuke was used to process the raw data, throwing out any read that contained adapters or uncalled bases, had a mean Phred below 15, or lacked an exact constant-primer or identifier match. High-quality paired reads were merged with COPE v1.2.5, and unique nucleotide sequences were defined as clonotypes. MiTCR v1.1 was used to align clonotypes to the IMGT TRBV, TRBD and TRBJ reference segments. The analysis included only V-J combinations with a frequency above 0.0001, which together covered approximately 99% of the repertoires. The TCS score was defined as F50 (clonal expansion) divided by E x V (chaos), with BLOSUM62-based TCRdist calculated between CDR3 peptides within each V-J. Welch's t-statistics and random forest reduced roughly 500 V-J features to 13, which were used in a naive Bayes classifier (R e1071). Thyroid-blood repertoire similarity was quantified with the Morisita-Horn index. TCRdb redid the processing of the public reads, applying fastp at Q25 and MiXCR, and retained in-frame beta chains. CDR3 protein sequences are deduplicated, and each keeps its most common genes and DNA. TCRdb's processing, not the study's, gives the V and J calls here. The sample data list roughly 570,000 distinct CDR3 sequences, and about 43% of these were observed just once. About 8.3% of the sample goes to the ten largest clones.

This TCR was recovered from a woman aged 18-35 years with Graves' hyperthyroidism. The receptor chain draws on TRBV7-9 and TRBJ1-1, and TRBD1 may be the D gene, going by 5 matching bases. Sequenced: peripheral blood or thyroid tissue (not recorded which). The CDR3: CASSVGASGGTEAFF. The sequenced DNA: TGTGCCAGCAGCGTCGGTGCGAGCGGGGGCACTGAAGCTTTCTTT.